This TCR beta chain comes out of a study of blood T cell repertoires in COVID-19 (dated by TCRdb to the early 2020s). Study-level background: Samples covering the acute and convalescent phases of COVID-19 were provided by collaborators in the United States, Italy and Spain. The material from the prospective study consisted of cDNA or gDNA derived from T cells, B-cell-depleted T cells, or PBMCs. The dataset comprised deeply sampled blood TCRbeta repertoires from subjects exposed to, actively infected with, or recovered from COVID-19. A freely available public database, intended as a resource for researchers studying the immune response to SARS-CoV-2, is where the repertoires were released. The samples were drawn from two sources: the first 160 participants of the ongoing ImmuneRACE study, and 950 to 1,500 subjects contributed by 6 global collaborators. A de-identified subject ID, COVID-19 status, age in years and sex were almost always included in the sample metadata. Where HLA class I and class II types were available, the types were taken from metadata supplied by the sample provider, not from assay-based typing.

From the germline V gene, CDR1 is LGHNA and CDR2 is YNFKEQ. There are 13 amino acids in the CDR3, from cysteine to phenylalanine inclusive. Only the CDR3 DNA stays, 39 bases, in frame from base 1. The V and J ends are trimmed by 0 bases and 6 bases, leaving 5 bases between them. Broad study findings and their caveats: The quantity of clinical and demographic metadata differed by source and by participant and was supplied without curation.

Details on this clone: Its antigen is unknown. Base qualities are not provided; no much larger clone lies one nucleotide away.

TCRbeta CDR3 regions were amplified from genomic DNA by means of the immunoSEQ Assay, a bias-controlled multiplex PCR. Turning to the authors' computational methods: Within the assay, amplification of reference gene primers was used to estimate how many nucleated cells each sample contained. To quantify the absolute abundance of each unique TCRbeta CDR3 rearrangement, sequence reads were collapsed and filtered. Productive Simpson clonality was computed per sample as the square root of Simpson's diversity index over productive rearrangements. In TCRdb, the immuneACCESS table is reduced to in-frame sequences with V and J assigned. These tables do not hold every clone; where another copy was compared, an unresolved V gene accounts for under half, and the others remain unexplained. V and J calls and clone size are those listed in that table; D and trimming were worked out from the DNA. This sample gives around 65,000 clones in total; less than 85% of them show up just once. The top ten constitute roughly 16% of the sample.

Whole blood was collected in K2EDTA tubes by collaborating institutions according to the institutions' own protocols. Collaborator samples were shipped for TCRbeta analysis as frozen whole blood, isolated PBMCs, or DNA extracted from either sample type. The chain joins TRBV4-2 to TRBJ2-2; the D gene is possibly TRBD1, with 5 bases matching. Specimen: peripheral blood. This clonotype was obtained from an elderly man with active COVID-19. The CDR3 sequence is CASSQEGPGELFF. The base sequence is TGTGCCAGCAGCCAAGAGGGGCCCGGGGAGCTGTTTTTT.